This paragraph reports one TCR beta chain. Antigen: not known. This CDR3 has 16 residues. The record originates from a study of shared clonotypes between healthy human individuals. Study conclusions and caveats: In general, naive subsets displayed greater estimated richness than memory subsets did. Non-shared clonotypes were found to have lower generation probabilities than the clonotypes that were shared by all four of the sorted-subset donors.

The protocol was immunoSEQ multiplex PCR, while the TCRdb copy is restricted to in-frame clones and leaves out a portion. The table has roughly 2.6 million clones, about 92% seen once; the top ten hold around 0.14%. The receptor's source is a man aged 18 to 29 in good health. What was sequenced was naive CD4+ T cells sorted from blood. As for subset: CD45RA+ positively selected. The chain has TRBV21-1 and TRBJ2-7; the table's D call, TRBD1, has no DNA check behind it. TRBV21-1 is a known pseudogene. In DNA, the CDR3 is TGTGCCAGCAGCAGACCTCCGGACAGGGGCATCTACGAGCAGTACTTC. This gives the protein CASSRPPDRGIYEQYF.